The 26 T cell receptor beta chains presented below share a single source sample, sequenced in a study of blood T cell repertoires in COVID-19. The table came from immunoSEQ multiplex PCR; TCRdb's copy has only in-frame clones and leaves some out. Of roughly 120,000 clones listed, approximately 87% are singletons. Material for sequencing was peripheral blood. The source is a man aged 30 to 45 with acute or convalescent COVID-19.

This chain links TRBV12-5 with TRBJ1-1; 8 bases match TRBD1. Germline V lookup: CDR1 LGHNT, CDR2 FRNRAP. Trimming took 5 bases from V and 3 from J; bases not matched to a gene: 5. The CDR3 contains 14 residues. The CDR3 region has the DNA TGTGCTAGTGGTGCCCACAGGGGGGACACTGAAGCTTTCTTT. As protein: CASGAHRGDTEAFF.

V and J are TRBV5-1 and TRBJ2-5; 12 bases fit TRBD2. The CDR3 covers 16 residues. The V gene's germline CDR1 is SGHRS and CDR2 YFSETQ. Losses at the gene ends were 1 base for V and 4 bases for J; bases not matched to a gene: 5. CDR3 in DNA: TGCGCCAGCAGCTTGCTCCTAGCGGGGGGGCGAGAGACCCAGTACTTC. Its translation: CASSLLLAGGRETQYF.

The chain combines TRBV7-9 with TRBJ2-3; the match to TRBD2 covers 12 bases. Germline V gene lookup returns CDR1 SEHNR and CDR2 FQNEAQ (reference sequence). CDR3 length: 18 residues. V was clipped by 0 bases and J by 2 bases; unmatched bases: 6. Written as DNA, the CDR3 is TGTGCCAGCAGCTTAGCGATTCGGACTAGCGGGAACACAGATACGCAGTATTTT. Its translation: CASSLAIRTSGNTDTQYF.

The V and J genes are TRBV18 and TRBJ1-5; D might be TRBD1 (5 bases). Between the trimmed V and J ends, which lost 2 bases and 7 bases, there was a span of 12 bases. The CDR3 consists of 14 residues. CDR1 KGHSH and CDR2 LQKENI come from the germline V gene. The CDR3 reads CASSPIDSQQPQHF. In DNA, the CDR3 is TGTGCCAGCTCACCAATAGACAGCCAGCAGCCCCAGCATTTT.

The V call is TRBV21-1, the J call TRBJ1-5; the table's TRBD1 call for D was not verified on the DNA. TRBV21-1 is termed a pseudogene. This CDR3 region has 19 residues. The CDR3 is CASSKPGHPFFLSNQPQHF. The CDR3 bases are TGTGCCAGCAGCAAACCGGGACACCCATTCTTTCTTAGCAATCAGCCCCAGCATTTT.

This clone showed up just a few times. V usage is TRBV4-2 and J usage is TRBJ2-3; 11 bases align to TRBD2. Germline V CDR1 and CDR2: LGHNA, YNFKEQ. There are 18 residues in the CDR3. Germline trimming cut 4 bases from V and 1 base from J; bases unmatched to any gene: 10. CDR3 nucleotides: TGTGCCAGCAGCCCCGGGGCTAGCGGGAGGAGGGGCACAGATACGCAGTATTTT. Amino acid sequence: CASSPGASGRRGTDTQYF.

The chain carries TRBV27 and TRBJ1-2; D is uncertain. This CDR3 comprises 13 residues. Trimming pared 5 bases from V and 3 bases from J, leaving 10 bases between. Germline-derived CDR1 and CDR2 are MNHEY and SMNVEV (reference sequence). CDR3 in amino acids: CASSLYSYYGYTF. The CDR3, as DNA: TGTGCCAGCAGTCTGTACTCCTACTATGGCTACACCTTC.

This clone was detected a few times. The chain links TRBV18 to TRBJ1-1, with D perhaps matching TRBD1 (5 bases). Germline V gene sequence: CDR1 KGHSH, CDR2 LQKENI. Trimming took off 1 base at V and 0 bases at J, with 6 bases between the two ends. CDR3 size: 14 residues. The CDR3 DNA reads TGTGCCAGCTCACCACGACAGATGAACACTGAAGCTTTCTTT. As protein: CASSPRQMNTEAFF.

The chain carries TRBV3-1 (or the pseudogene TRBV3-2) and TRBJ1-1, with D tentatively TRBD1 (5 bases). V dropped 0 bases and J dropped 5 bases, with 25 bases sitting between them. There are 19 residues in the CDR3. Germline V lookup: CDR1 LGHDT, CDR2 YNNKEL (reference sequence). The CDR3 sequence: CASSQDFNPFGGRGTEAFF. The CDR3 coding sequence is TGTGCCAGCAGCCAAGATTTTAACCCTTTTGGGGGGAGAGGGACTGAAGCTTTCTTT.

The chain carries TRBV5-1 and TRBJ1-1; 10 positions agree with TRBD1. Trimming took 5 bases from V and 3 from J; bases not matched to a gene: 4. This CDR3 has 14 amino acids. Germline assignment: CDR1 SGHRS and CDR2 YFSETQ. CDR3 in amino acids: CASRPGQGDTEAFF. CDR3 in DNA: TGCGCCAGCAGACCCGGACAGGGGGACACTGAAGCTTTCTTT.

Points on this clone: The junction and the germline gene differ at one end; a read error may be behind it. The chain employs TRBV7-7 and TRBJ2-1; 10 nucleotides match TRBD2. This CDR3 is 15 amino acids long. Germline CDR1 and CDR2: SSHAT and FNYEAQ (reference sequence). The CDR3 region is CASSPLAGVGNEQFF. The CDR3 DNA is TGTGCTAGCAGCCCGCTAGCGGGAGTAGGCAATGAGCAGTTCTTC.

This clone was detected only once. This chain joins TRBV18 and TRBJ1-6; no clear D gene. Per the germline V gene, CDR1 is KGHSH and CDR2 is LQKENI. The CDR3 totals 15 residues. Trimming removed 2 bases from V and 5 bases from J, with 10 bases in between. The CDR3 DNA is TGTGCCAGCTCACCAGGCCGTCCTGATAATTCACCCCTCCACTTT. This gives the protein CASSPGRPDNSPLHF.

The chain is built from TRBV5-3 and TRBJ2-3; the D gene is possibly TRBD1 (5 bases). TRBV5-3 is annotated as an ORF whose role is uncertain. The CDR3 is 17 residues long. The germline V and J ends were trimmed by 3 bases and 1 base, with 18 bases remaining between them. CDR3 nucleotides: TGTGCCAGAAGCTCCAGGGCTCGCGGCCGGTGCACAGATACGCAGTATTTT. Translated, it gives CARSSRARGRCTDTQYF.

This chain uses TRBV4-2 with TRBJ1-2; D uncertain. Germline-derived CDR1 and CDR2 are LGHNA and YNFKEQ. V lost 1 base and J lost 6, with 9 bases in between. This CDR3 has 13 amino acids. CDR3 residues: CASSQGEANGYTF. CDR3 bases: TGTGCCAGCAGCCAAGGGGAGGCAAATGGCTACACCTTC.

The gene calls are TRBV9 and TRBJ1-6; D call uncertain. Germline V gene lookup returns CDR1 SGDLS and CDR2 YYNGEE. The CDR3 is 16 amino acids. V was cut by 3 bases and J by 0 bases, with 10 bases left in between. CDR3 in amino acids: CASSGSLSSYNSPLHF. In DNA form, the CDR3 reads TGTGCCAGCAGCGGGTCACTGAGCTCCTATAATTCACCCCTCCACTTT.

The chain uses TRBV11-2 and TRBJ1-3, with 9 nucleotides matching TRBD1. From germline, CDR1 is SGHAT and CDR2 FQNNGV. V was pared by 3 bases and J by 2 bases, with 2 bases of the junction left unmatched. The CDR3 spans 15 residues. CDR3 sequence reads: CASSFRTGAGNTIYF. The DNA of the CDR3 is TGTGCCAGCAGCTTCCGGACAGGGGCTGGAAACACCATATATTTT.

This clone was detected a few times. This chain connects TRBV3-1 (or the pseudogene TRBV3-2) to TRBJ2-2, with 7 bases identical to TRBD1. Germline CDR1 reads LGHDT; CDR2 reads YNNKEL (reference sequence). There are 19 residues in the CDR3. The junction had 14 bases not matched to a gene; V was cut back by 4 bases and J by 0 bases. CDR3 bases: TGTGCCAGCAGCCCGAAATGGGGTGGCAGGGGGACGAACACCGGGGAGCTGTTTTTT. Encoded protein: CASSPKWGGRGTNTGELFF.

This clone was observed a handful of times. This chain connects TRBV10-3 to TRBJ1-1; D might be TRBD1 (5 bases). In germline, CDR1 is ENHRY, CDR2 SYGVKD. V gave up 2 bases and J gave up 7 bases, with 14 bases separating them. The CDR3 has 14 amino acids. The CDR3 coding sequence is TGTGCCATCAGTGAGATGAAGGGGATAGTTGAAGCTTTCTTT. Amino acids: CAISEMKGIVEAFF.

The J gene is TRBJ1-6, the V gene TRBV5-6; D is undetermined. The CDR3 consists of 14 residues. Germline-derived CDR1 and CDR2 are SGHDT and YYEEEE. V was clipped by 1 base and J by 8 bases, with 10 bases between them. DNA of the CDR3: TGTGCCAGCAGCTTGATGGTGCGGGATTCACCCCTCCACTTT. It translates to CASSLMVRDSPLHF.

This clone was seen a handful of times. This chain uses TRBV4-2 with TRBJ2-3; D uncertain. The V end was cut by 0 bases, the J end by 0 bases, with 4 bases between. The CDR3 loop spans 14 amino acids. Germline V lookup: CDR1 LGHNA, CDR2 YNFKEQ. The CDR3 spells CASSQDGSTDTQYF. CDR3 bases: TGTGCCAGCAGCCAAGACGGGAGCACAGATACGCAGTATTTT.

CDR3 residues: CASSIAGGDNQPQHF. DNA for the CDR3: TGTGCCAGTAGTATAGCAGGGGGAGACAATCAGCCCCAGCATTTT. This sequence joins TRBV19 and TRBJ1-5; 7 nucleotides line up with TRBD1. The CDR3 length is 15 residues. V shed 1 base, J shed 3 bases, and the junction held 3 bases outside the gene matches. CDR1 is LNHDA, CDR2 SQIVND, per germline (reference sequence).

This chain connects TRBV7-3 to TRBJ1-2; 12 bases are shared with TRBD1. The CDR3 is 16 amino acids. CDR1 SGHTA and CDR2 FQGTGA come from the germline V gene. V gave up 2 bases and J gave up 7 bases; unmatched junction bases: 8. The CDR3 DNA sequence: TGTGCCAGCAGCTTACCCGGGACAGGGGGCGCGGGTGGCTACACCTTC. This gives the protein CASSLPGTGGAGGYTF.

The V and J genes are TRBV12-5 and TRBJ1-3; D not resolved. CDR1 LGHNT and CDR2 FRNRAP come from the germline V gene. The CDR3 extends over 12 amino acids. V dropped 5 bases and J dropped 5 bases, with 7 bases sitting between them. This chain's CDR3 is CASGLNRNTIYF. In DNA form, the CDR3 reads TGTGCTAGTGGTCTCAACAGAAACACCATATATTTT.

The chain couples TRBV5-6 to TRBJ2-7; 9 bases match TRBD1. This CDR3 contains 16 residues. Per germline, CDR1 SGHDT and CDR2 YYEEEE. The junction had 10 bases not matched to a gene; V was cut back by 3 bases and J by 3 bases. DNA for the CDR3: TGTGCCAGCAGCTGGGAAACCGGGACAGGGCGCTACGAGCAGTACTTC. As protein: CASSWETGTGRYEQYF.

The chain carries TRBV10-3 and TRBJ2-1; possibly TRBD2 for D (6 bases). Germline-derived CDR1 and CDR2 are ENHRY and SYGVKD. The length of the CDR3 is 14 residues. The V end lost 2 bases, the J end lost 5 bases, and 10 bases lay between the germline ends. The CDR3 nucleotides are TGTGCCATCAGTGAGATCCCTAGCGACAATGAGCAGTTCTTC. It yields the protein CAISEIPSDNEQFF.

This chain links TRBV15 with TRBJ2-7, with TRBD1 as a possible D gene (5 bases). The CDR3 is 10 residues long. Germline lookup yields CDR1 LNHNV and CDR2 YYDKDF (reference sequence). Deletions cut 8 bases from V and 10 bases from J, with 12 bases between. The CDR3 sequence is CATEKTVQYV. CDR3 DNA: TGTGCCACCGAGAAGACAGTTCAGTACGTC.